Sequencing of this T cell receptor beta chain was carried out in a study of shared clonotypes between healthy human individuals. Notes on this clone: The same CDR3 is also encoded by other DNA sequences in this sample.

The V end lost 4 bases, the J end lost 0 bases, and 7 bases lay between the germline ends. This CDR3 region has 13 residues. Germline loops: CDR1 KGHSH, CDR2 LQKENI. Some clones are missing from TCRdb's copy, which holds only in-frame ones; the method was immunoSEQ multiplex PCR. The sample includes over 1.5 million clones, under 99% seen only once; the top ten take roughly 0.45%. The sequenced sample was naive CD4+ T cells sorted from blood. Subset defined: CD45RA+ positively selected. The receptor's source is a young man in good health. The V and J genes are TRBV18 and TRBJ2-7, with D perhaps matching TRBD1 (5 bases). Here the CDR3 DNA reads TGTGCCAGCTCACAGGGGTCCTCCTACGAGCAGTACTTC. This gives the protein CASSQGSSYEQYF.